This T cell receptor beta chain came from a study of OX40 agonist ivuxolimab in advanced cancers. Overall study: Patients received intravenous ivuxolimab every 2 weeks at 0.01 to 10 mg/kg.

This clone was picked up one time. Antigen specificity is unknown. V gave up 4 bases and J gave up 0 bases, with 13 bases separating them. There are 16 residues in the CDR3. Germline V gives CDR1 LNHDA, CDR2 SQIVND (reference sequence). Method: immunoSEQ multiplex PCR; TCRdb's copy keeps in-frame clones and lacks some. The sample includes tens of thousands of clones, about four fifths of them seen just once. Study-wide results and limits: Both CD4+ and CD8+ T cell populations in blood had undergone clonal expansion by week 6 at 0.1 to 3.0 mg/kg.

The source of this sequence is an adult with an advanced solid tumor such as melanoma, head and neck, liver or kidney cancer. Sequencing used CD4+ or CD8+ T cells sorted from blood, obtained in a trial of the OX40 agonist ivuxolimab. The chain uses TRBV19 and TRBJ2-1; D ambiguous. The CDR3 nucleotides are TGTGCCAGTAGTAAATATAGCATTGGCTCCTACAATGAGCAGTTCTTC. Amino acid sequence: CASSKYSIGSYNEQFF.